The entry that follows covers one T cell receptor beta chain sequence. In the authors' workflow: Counts of nucleated cells, estimated from reference gene primer amplification, were obtained. Assay used: immunoSEQ multiplex PCR; TCRdb lists only in-frame clones, some missing. The DNA was the basis for D and trimming; V, J and clone size are from that table. Among some 150,000 clones listed, around 84% were seen once. These data belong to a study of blood T cell repertoires in COVID-19. Study-level information: Sites across the United States, Italy and Spain contributed samples from acute and convalescent COVID-19. PBMCs, B-cell-depleted T cells, or T cells were the source of the cDNA or gDNA that made up the material.

The germline V gene encodes CDR1 KGHDR and CDR2 SFDVKD. CDR3 length: 15 residues. V shed 3 bases and J 9 bases; nucleotides not matched to a gene: 7. The V gene is TRBV24-1, the J gene TRBJ2-1; 10 bases agree with TRBD2. The source of this sequence is a human donor with acute or convalescent COVID-19. The donor label of this sample is uncertain. Sequences were obtained from peripheral blood. The CDR3 DNA follows: TGTGCCACCAGTGATCGGGTAGCGGGAGGTTTTGAGCAGTTCTTC. Translating it yields CATSDRVAGGFEQFF.